Listed below are T cell receptor beta chains from one sample, sequenced in a study of CD8 T cells in ankylosing spondylitis. MiXCR, run by TCRdb on the 5' RACE reads, gives a single entry per CDR3 protein. Altogether 350,000 to 450,000 distinct CDR3 sequences are present, roughly 27% being singletons, with the ten largest covering 0.89%. The material sequenced was blood, either unsorted or a sorted T cell fraction (not recorded which). The receptors here all came from a male donor with ankylosing spondylitis. The CDR3 runs from the conserved cysteine through the conserved F or W.

V,J,CDR3
TRBV3-1,TRBJ2-1,CASSQGGLASREQFF
TRBV18,TRBJ1-5,CASSPDSHSNQPQHF
TRBV5-1,TRBJ2-3,CASSLYSRGTDTQYF
TRBV10-2,TRBJ1-1,CASGWGLATEAFF
TRBV14,TRBJ2-3,CASMSGSDTQYF
TRBV20-1,TRBJ1-4,CSARIPRQGATNEKLFF
TRBV29-1,TRBJ2-7,CSVRVGDEQYF
TRBV5-1,TRBJ2-1,CASSGYGTSGSSYNEQFF
TRBV7-8,TRBJ1-1,CASSLRGGSTEAFF
TRBV5-1,TRBJ1-2,CASRVGAKDYGYTF
TRBV5-6,TRBJ2-4,CASSWGDLAKNIQYF
TRBV20-1,TRBJ1-4,CSAIQTAATNEKLFF
TRBV3-1,TRBJ2-2,CASSPRGANTGELFF